The source of this T cell receptor (beta chain) is a study of T cells in Graves' hyperthyroidism and ophthalmopathy (dated by TCRdb to the late 2010s). About the investigation overall: Peripheral blood was sampled at the time of initial diagnosis, prior to any treatment. To identify distinguishing TCR V-J signatures, a discovery cohort of around 100 patients was used, comprising 40 to 45 with Graves' ophthalmopathy and some 57 with stable Graves' hyperthyroidism. Prospective prediction of ophthalmopathy was tested in an independent validation cohort of 18 to 20 hyperthyroidism patients and 17 patients who later progressed to ophthalmopathy. The 100 discovery patients were randomly divided into training and test sets at a 7:3 ratio. Thyroid tissue and blood T-cell repertoires from several Graves' hyperthyroidism patients were also compared in the study. After sampling, hyperthyroidism patients received methimazole starting at 30 mg daily, and ophthalmopathy patients received high-dose intravenous methylprednisolone. The paper reports TCR Vbeta CDR3 sequencing of some 140 peripheral blood samples: under 45 ophthalmopathy, fewer than 80 hyperthyroidism and around 17 progressor patients.

The TCR beta CDR3 regions were amplified from RNA transcripts. The TCR CDR3 was subjected to a first round of RT-PCR using the HTBI primer set and the Qiagen OneStep RT-PCR kit. Libraries were constructed in a second round of multiplex PCR, after which size selection and purification were performed. Paired-end sequencing of the libraries was performed with 100 bp reads on an Illumina HiSeq2000. Per the authors' processing: SOAPnuke was used to process the raw data, removing reads that contained adapters or uncalled bases, had a mean Phred below 15, or lacked an exact match to the constant primer or identifier. High-quality paired reads were merged with COPE v1.2.5, and unique nucleotide sequences were defined as clonotypes. MiTCR v1.1 was used to align the clonotypes against IMGT TRBV, TRBD and TRBJ reference segments. The analysis was restricted to V-J combinations with a frequency above 0.0001, which together covered just over 98% of the repertoires. The TCS score was defined as the ratio of F50 (clonal expansion) to E x V (chaos), calculated using BLOSUM62-based TCRdist between CDR3 peptides within each V-J. Welch's t-statistics and random forest reduced several hundred V-J features to 10 to 15, which were used in a naive Bayes classifier (R e1071). The public sequencing data were trimmed at Q25 with fastp and processed into clonotypes with MiXCR by TCRdb, which kept only in-frame beta chains. A single entry per CDR3 protein holds the most common genes and DNA from its merged rows. The V and J calls and clone size are TCRdb's, not the authors'. The sample table lists fewer than 450,000 distinct CDR3 sequences, about 17% of them with a count of one. The top ten constitute 30% to 35% of the sample.

The paper's findings and limits, for the study overall: In validation, progression to ophthalmopathy was predicted by the model with roughly 71% sensitivity and 72.22% specificity, a median of approximately 6.5 months before onset. Sample size was not statistically predetermined, and investigators were not blinded to group allocation. Ophthalmopathy was separated from stable hyperthyroidism by a 13 V-J signature model, with over 85% sensitivity and about 81% specificity obtained in cross-validation and 80%/75% obtained in testing. Most expanded thyroid clonotypes (frequency above 0.001) were also detected in blood, a finding suggesting that blood repertoires may reflect thyroid immune responses.

Relative to germline, V is 4 bases shorter and J is 1 base shorter, with 11 bases between their ends. The CDR3 spans 13 residues, from the cysteine through the phenylalanine. Only the CDR3 part of the read is kept: 39 bases, read in frame from the first base. Via the germline V gene (reference sequence), CDR1 is DFQATT and CDR2 SNEGSKA. Comment on this clonotype: This clone's antigen is unknown. Base qualities are not recorded, but no much larger clone differs from it by a single base.

Hyperthyroidism patients were newly diagnosed, with disease duration under 2 months, and aged 18 to 65 years. Any patient with an uncontrolled infection, another autoimmune disease, pregnancy or lactation was excluded. Diagnoses relied on clinical symptoms, serum thyroxine and TRAb, thyroid ultrasound and orbital computed tomography. Blood from progressor patients was collected at the time of first diagnosis with hyperthyroidism, before any ophthalmopathy symptoms had appeared. PBMCs were separated from roughly 10 ml of fresh peripheral blood using Ficoll-Paque density gradient centrifugation. Progressor patients were defined as those initially diagnosed with Graves' hyperthyroidism in whom ophthalmopathy developed during follow-up. Total RNA was extracted with Trizol reagent, and quality was checked on an Agilent 2100 Bioanalyzer.

The rearrangement combines TRBV20-1 with TRBJ2-7; perhaps TRBD2 is the D gene, with 6 bases matching. The origin of this receptor is a woman aged 25 to 39 with Graves' hyperthyroidism that later progressed to Graves' ophthalmopathy. The sequenced material came from blood. The CDR3 protein: CSATGTLSYEQYF. The DNA sequence is given as TGCAGTGCTACCGGGACTTTATCCTACGAGCAGTACTTC.